A selection of T cell receptor beta chains follows, all from one sample in a study of cytomegalovirus exposure and HLA in healthy donors. The protocol was immunoSEQ multiplex PCR, while the TCRdb copy is restricted to in-frame clones and leaves out a portion. The sample holds more than 100,000 clones, over 80% seen once. Source material: PBMCs. These receptors were taken from a man aged 40-55 years in good health and CMV-seronegative. CDR3s include the opening cysteine and the closing phenylalanine or tryptophan. The order of the fields is V gene, J gene, D gene, CDR3 protein, CDR3 DNA. A D gene is named only where the DNA matches it firmly.

V: TRBV20-1; J: TRBJ2-1; D: -; CDR3: CSAQRDNEQFF; DNA: TGCAGTGCCCAAAGAGACAATGAGCAGTTCTTC
V: TRBV4-1; J: TRBJ2-2; D: -; CDR3: CASSQEGRPPNTGELFF; DNA: TGCGCCAGCAGCCAAGAGGGCAGACCCCCGAACACCGGGGAGCTGTTTTTT
V: TRBV2; J: TRBJ2-3; D: -; CDR3: CASTGQGGGTQYF; DNA: TGTGCCAGCACTGGTCAGGGGGGAGGTACGCAGTATTTT
V: TRBV9; J: TRBJ2-1; D: -; CDR3: CASSGRDGSSYNEQFF; DNA: TGTGCCAGCAGCGGGAGGGACGGCAGCTCCTACAATGAGCAGTTCTTC
V: TRBV7-8; J: TRBJ2-3; D: -; CDR3: CASSLARLQRTDTQYF; DNA: TGTGCCAGCAGCTTAGCGAGGTTGCAGCGAACAGATACGCAGTATTTT
V: TRBV2; J: TRBJ2-5; D: -; CDR3: CASGRLLQETQYF; DNA: TGTGCCAGCGGCCGACTGTTACAAGAGACCCAGTACTTC
V: TRBV5-8; J: TRBJ2-1; D: TRBD2; CDR3: CASSPRTSGRVEQFF; DNA: TGTGCCAGCAGCCCCAGGACTAGCGGGAGAGTAGAGCAGTTCTTC
V: TRBV7-9; J: TRBJ1-2; D: -; CDR3: CSSSLANPTVNYGYTF; DNA: TGTTCCAGCAGCTTAGCGAACCCGACAGTTAACTATGGCTACACCTTC
V: TRBV10-3; J: TRBJ2-7; D: TRBD1; CDR3: CAISEPGSGGHEQYF; DNA: TGTGCCATCAGTGAGCCTGGCTCAGGGGGCCACGAGCAGTACTTC
V: TRBV6-1; J: TRBJ2-7; D: TRBD1; CDR3: CASIGTGSRFDEQYF; DNA: TGTGCCAGCATCGGGACAGGCAGTAGGTTCGACGAGCAGTACTTC